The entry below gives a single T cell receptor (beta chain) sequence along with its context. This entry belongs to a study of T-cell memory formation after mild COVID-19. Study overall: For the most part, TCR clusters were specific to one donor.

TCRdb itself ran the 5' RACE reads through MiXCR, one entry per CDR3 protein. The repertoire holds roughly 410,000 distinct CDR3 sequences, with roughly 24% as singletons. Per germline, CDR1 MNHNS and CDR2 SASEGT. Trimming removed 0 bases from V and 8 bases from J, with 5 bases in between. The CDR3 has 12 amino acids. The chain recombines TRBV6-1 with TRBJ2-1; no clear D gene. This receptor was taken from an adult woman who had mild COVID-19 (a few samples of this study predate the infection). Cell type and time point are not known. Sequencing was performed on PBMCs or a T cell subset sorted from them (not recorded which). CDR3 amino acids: CASSEALHEQFF. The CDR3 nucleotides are TGTGCCAGCAGTGAAGCGCTCCATGAGCAGTTCTTC.